Here is one TCR beta chain with its context. The antigen is not known. The PCR made use of 60 Vbeta and 13 Jbeta primers. TCRdb's table, derived via immunoSEQ multiplex PCR, lists solely in-frame clones and lacks some. Among around 160,000 clones listed, 68% were seen once. There are 15 residues in the CDR3. Per germline, CDR1 MNHNS and CDR2 SASEGT. V was cut by 4 bases and J by 4 bases, with 14 bases left in between. The data are from a study of cytomegalovirus exposure and HLA in healthy donors. Broader study findings: In an earlier analysis, in some 500 donors, most V segments appeared productive either ~90% or ~30% of the time. Specificity of a few CMV-associated chains for CMV antigens was verified in vitro.

V gene TRBV6-1 combines with J gene TRBJ2-1; D possibly corresponds to TRBD1 (6 bases). This sequence was found in a woman in her forties in good health and CMV-seropositive. Sequencing was performed on PBMCs. The CDR3 loop reads CASSVEGEWYNEQFF. In DNA, the CDR3 is TGTGCCAGCAGTGTTGAGGGGGAGTGGTACAATGAGCAGTTCTTC.